A single sample is the source of the 23 T cell receptor beta chains below, sequenced in a study of patients and donors after allogeneic stem cell transplantation. TCRdb called the RT-PCR reads again in MiXCR, with one record for every CDR3 protein. Of some 1,300 distinct CDR3 sequences listed, around two fifths were seen once; the top ten hold around a third. The sample taken for sequencing was blood, either unsorted or a sorted T cell fraction (not recorded which). The receptors were sampled from a human donor who was either an allogeneic HSCT recipient or a stem cell or donor lymphocyte infusion donor (not recorded which). It is not recorded whose cells these are; they may come from a transplant donor.

CDR3 bases: TGTGCCAGCAGTCCGACTAGCGGGGATTACAATGAGCAGTTCTTC. Translation: CASSPTSGDYNEQFF. The chain combines TRBV7-2 with TRBJ2-1; 11 nucleotides line up with TRBD2. CDR1 SGHTA and CDR2 FQGNSA come from the germline V gene. Losses at the gene ends were 6 bases for V and 4 bases for J; bases not matched to a gene: 5. CDR3 length: 15 residues.

The gene calls are TRBV5-1 and TRBJ2-1; 16 bases match TRBD2. Germline V gives CDR1 SGHRS, CDR2 YFSETQ. The CDR3 totals 16 residues. The V segment lost 6 bases and the J segment 4 bases; nucleotides outside the gene matches: 4. Here the CDR3 reads CASTLGLAGGYNEQFF. Here the CDR3 DNA reads TGCGCCAGCACCCTGGGACTAGCGGGAGGGTACAATGAGCAGTTCTTC.

Within the sample, this clonotype is large (0.1 to 1%). The rearrangement joins TRBV2 to TRBJ1-5, with no clear D. Trimming pared 6 bases from V and 6 bases from J, leaving 15 bases between. Per germline, CDR1 SNHLY and CDR2 FYNNEI. This CDR3 has 14 amino acids. DNA for the CDR3: TGTGCCAGCAGCCTAAGGAGGCTCGGTCAGCCCCAGCATTTT. As protein: CASSLRRLGQPQHF. The full variable domain, with the rest looked up from reference TRBV2 and TRBJ1-5, is EPEVTQTPSHQVTQMGQEVILRCVPISNHLYFYWYRQILGQKVEFLVSFYNNEISEKSEIFDDQFSVERPDGSNFTLKIRSTKLEDSAMYFCASSLRRLGQPQHFGDGTRLSIL.

The genes are TRBV6-2 or TRBV6-3 and TRBJ1-1; D remains unclear. V gave up 7 bases and J gave up 0 bases, with 15 bases separating them. This CDR3 is built from 15 residues. Germline V gene lookup returns CDR1 MNHEY and CDR2 SVGEGT. The CDR3 coding sequence is TGTGCCAGCACCCGAGGAAAAGCCATGAACACTGAAGCTTTCTTT. Residues: CASTRGKAMNTEAFF.

The J gene is TRBJ2-1, the V gene TRBV11-2, with 12 bases that match TRBD2. Germline V gene lookup returns CDR1 SGHAT and CDR2 FQNNGV. V trimming: 0 bases; J trimming: 15 bases; junction bases outside the gene matches: 9. CDR3 size: 15 residues. CDR3 region: CASSLEPSGRAVGFF. CDR3 in DNA: TGTGCCAGCAGCTTAGAGCCTAGCGGGAGGGCCGTAGGGTTCTTC.

The J gene is TRBJ2-1, the V gene TRBV7-6; D unclear. V lost 5 bases and J lost 9, with 11 bases in between. There are 12 residues in the CDR3. From germline, CDR1 is SGHVS and CDR2 FNYEAQ. The CDR3 bases are TGTGCCAGCAGCCCTACCTTGGGTGAGCAGTTCTTC. Translation: CASSPTLGEQFF. Together with reference TRBV7-6 and TRBJ2-1, the CDR3 gives the full variable domain: GAGVSQSPRYKVTKRGQDVALRCDPISGHVSLYWYRQALGQGPEFLTYFNYEAQQDKSGLPNDRFSAERPEGSISTLTIQRTEQRDSAMYRCASSPTLGEQFFGPGTRLTVL.

In its sample, this clonotype is large. V usage is TRBV30 and J usage is TRBJ1-5, with TRBD1 as a possible D gene (5 bases). CDR1 is GTSNPN and CDR2 is SVGIG in the germline V gene (reference sequence). The V gene lost 0 bases and the J gene lost 0 bases, with 9 bases spanning the gap. This CDR3 comprises 15 residues. CDR3 protein: CAWSVRGSSNQPQHF. In DNA, the CDR3 is TGTGCCTGGAGTGTACGGGGCAGTAGCAATCAGCCCCAGCATTTT.

This clonotype appeared a few times. The gene calls are TRBV5-6 and TRBJ2-5; 7 bases are shared with TRBD1. V shed 4 bases, J shed 4 bases, and the junction held 10 bases outside the gene matches. The CDR3 sequence is 15 residues long. Per germline, CDR1 SGHDT and CDR2 YYEEEE. Here the CDR3 DNA reads TGTGCCAGCAGCAACCAAGACAGGGATGGAGAGACCCAGTACTTC. Protein sequence: CASSNQDRDGETQYF.

This clonotype is classed as large. The chain is built from TRBV6-5 and TRBJ2-5; unclear D gene. V gave up 5 bases and J gave up 5 bases, with 12 bases separating them. This CDR3 has 13 amino acids. Germline CDR1 and CDR2: MNHEY and SVGAGI. CDR3 nucleotides: TGTGCCAGCAGTCCCTCGGGTACGGAGACCCAGTACTTC. Translated: CASSPSGTETQYF.

CDR3 sequence: CSVGTTDTQYF. The DNA for the CDR3 is TGCAGCGTTGGGACCACAGATACGCAGTATTTT. V usage is TRBV29-1 and J usage is TRBJ2-3; the D is unclear. Germline CDR1 reads SQVTM; CDR2 reads ANQGSEA. V gave up 4 bases and J gave up 2 bases, with 4 bases separating them. CDR3 size: 11 residues.

The chain couples TRBV11-2 to TRBJ2-5, with D uncertain. This CDR3 comprises 12 residues. Germline V gene sequence: CDR1 SGHAT, CDR2 FQNNGV. V was shortened by 1 base and J by 5 bases, with 5 bases between the two germline ends. In nucleotides, the CDR3 is TGTGCCAGCAGCTTAGTGGGCGAGACCCAGTACTTC. It yields the protein CASSLVGETQYF.

This clonotype is large by share. The chain employs TRBV9 and TRBJ2-3, with D possibly being TRBD2 (6 bases). Germline V lookup: CDR1 SGDLS, CDR2 YYNGEE. V was trimmed by 3 bases and J by 2 bases, leaving 13 bases between them. This CDR3 has 15 residues. The CDR3 loop is CASSALGGPTDTQYF. The DNA for the CDR3 is TGTGCCAGCAGCGCCCTCGGGGGACCCACAGATACGCAGTATTTT.

This clonotype was counted between two and nine times. V is TRBV7-2 and J is TRBJ2-1; D is unresolved. The CDR3 contains 12 residues. The germline V gene has CDR1 SGHTA and CDR2 FQGNSA. Trimming cost V 5 bases and J 7 bases, with 9 bases left between them. This chain's CDR3 is CASSLNGNEQFF. In DNA form, the CDR3 reads TGTGCCAGCAGCCTAAATGGTAATGAGCAGTTCTTC.

The rearrangement links TRBV10-3 to TRBJ2-3; D is possibly TRBD1 (6 bases). With 7 bases removed from V and 2 bases from J, the gap between germline ends came to 16 bases. This CDR3 contains 15 residues. Looked up from germline, CDR1 is ENHRY and CDR2 is SYGVKD. CDR3 sequence reads: CAIMDRGGSTDTQYF. The DNA for the CDR3 is TGTGCCATCATGGACCGAGGGGGATCCACAGATACGCAGTATTTT.

Here the CDR3 DNA reads TGTGCCAGCAGCTCTGGGGCAGCCTACGAGCAGTACTTC. Translation: CASSSGAAYEQYF. J is TRBJ2-7 and V is TRBV5-4; TRBD1 might be the D (5 bases). CDR1 is SGHNT, CDR2 YYREEE, per germline (reference sequence). The CDR3 consists of 13 residues. Trimming took 3 bases from V and 2 from J, leaving 9 bases between them.

CDR3 in DNA: TGTGCCAGCAGTGTCTCGGGTAACTCTGAAGCTTTCTTT. This codes for CASSVSGNSEAFF. The chain has TRBV6-1 and TRBJ1-1, with no clear D. The germline gives CDR1 MNHNS, CDR2 SASEGT. This CDR3 is 13 amino acids long. Between the trimmed V and J ends, which lost 4 bases and 6 bases, there was a span of 12 bases.

The chain employs TRBV7-2 and TRBJ2-2, with TRBD2 matching 8 bases. CDR1 and CDR2 from the germline V gene are SGHTA and FQGNSA. This CDR3 has 15 amino acids. Trimming cost V 5 bases and J 6 bases; bases outside gene matches: 8. CDR3 nucleotide sequence: TGTGCCAGCAGCCAAACCATAGCGGGGCCCGGGGAGCTGTTTTTT. Encoded protein: CASSQTIAGPGELFF.

V and J are TRBV5-1 and TRBJ1-5; the D is unclear. The CDR3 sequence is 14 residues long. Germline loops: CDR1 SGHRS, CDR2 YFSETQ. The V end was cut by 0 bases, the J end by 3 bases, with 7 bases between. Here the CDR3 reads CASSLAGNNQPQHF. DNA for the CDR3: TGCGCCAGCAGCTTGGCCGGGAACAATCAGCCCCAGCATTTT.

The J gene is TRBJ2-3, the V gene TRBV20-1; D remains unclear. Germline V gene sequence: CDR1 DFQATT, CDR2 SNEGSKA (reference sequence). With 5 bases removed from V and 5 bases from J, the gap between germline ends came to 8 bases. The length of the CDR3 is 11 residues. The CDR3 nucleotides read TGCAGTGCTTTGACACTAGATACGCAGTATTTT. This encodes CSALTLDTQYF.

This chain uses TRBV6-5 with TRBJ2-4, with D possibly TRBD2 on 6 matching bases. V was shortened by 5 bases and J by 7 bases, with 9 bases between the two germline ends. The germline V gene has CDR1 MNHEY and CDR2 SVGAGI. CDR3 length: 12 amino acids. CDR3 sequence reads: CASSGGGNIQYF. CDR3 in DNA: TGTGCCAGCAGTGGAGGAGGGAACATTCAGTACTTC.

The chain carries TRBV5-1 and TRBJ2-6; D gene unclear. Per germline, CDR1 SGHRS and CDR2 YFSETQ. The CDR3 runs to 14 residues. V lost 2 bases, J lost 2 bases, and 5 bases lay in between. Here the CDR3 reads CASSLTTGANVLTF. DNA for the CDR3: TGCGCCAGCAGCTTAACTACTGGGGCCAACGTCCTGACTTTC.

The CDR3 region has the DNA TGTGCCAGCAGCTTAGGCGGGAGTTCAAATGAGCAGTTCTTC. As protein: CASSLGGSSNEQFF. The chain combines TRBV7-3 with TRBJ2-1; TRBD2 matches 7 bases. V lost 2 bases and J lost 7; bases outside the gene matches: 5. This CDR3 is 14 amino acids long. Looked up from germline, CDR1 is SGHTA and CDR2 is FQGTGA. The full variable domain, rest sourced from reference TRBV7-3 and TRBJ2-1, is GAGVSQTPSNKVTEKGKYVELRCDPISGHTALYWYRQSLGQGPEFLIYFQGTGAADDSGLPNDRFFAVRPEGSVSTLKIQRTERGDSAVYLCASSLGGSSNEQFFGPGTRLTVL.

This chain links TRBV30 with TRBJ1-2; D not resolved. Germline V gene sequence: CDR1 GTSNPN, CDR2 SVGIG (reference sequence). The CDR3 is 12 amino acids. V lost 2 bases and J 4 bases, leaving 8 bases between the germline ends. CDR3 amino acids: CAWSTPSYGYTF. The DNA of the CDR3 is TGTGCCTGGAGTACCCCCAGCTATGGCTACACCTTC.